This is a list of T cell receptor beta chains from one sample in a study of blood T cells in healthy people across ages. From the 5' RACE reads, TCRdb called clonotypes with MiXCR, one entry per CDR3 protein. The sample holds over a million distinct CDR3 sequences, around 43% seen once. The sample comprised blood. The source of these receptors is a woman aged 55-70 years in good health. Both conserved end residues are part of each CDR3. D genes are given only for firm matches. A row's size may be missing; if present it is once, few, many or a size class.

v_gene	j_gene	abundance	d_gene	CDR3aa	CDR3nt
TRBV20-1	TRBJ2-3	-	-	CSAPPVDTDTQYF	TGCAGTGCGCCTCCAGTAGACACAGATACGCAGTATTTT
TRBV13	TRBJ2-7	-	TRBD2	CASSLTTSGRTNEQYF	TGTGCCAGCAGCTTGACGACTAGCGGGAGGACGAATGAGCAGTACTTC
TRBV7-8	TRBJ2-5	once	TRBD1	CASSGTGIGGETQYF	TGTGCCAGCAGCGGGACAGGGATAGGGGGTGAGACCCAGTACTTC
TRBV27	TRBJ2-3	few	-	CASSFSDSTDTQYF	TGTGCCAGCAGTTTTTCAGATTCCACAGATACGCAGTATTTT
TRBV30	TRBJ2-5	-	-	CAWRFTGETQYF	TGTGCCTGGAGATTTACAGGGGAGACCCAGTACTTC
TRBV4-2	TRBJ2-4	few	-	CASSQEVGRTKNIQYF	TGTGCCAGCAGCCAAGAGGTTGGGAGGACCAAAAACATTCAGTACTTC
TRBV10-3	TRBJ2-2	-	TRBD1	CAINDPGTGNTGELFF	TGTGCCATCAATGACCCCGGGACAGGGAACACCGGGGAGCTGTTTTTT
TRBV6-2/TRBV6-3	TRBJ2-1	once	TRBD1	CASSYPGQKVYNEQFF	TGTGCCAGCAGTTACCCGGGACAGAAAGTATACAATGAGCAGTTCTTC
TRBV4-2	TRBJ2-7	-	-	CASSQPEGWYEQYF	TGTGCCAGCAGCCAACCTGAAGGATGGTACGAGCAGTACTTC
TRBV28	TRBJ1-2	-	TRBD1	CASSKTGNYGYTF	TGTGCCAGCAGCAAGACAGGGAACTATGGCTACACCTTC
TRBV27	TRBJ1-2	-	-	CASSSRMGGGGYTF	TGTGCCAGCAGTTCCAGGATGGGGGGCGGTGGCTACACCTTC
TRBV20-1	TRBJ1-2	-	-	CSARNFGVGGGYTF	TGCAGTGCTAGAAACTTCGGGGTAGGGGGAGGCTACACCTTC
TRBV14	TRBJ2-7	few	-	CASSQLASTVRDEQYF	TGTGCCAGCAGCCAACTTGCCTCCACGGTTCGGGATGAGCAGTACTTC
TRBV4-1	TRBJ2-7	-	TRBD2	CASSQPVIRGREDYEQYF	TGCGCCAGCAGCCAACCCGTTATCCGCGGGCGGGAGGATTACGAGCAGTACTTC
TRBV6-6	TRBJ2-5	few	TRBD1	CASSYSGTGSQETQYF	TGTGCCAGCAGTTACTCCGGGACAGGGTCACAAGAGACCCAGTACTTC
TRBV5-1	TRBJ2-7	-	-	CASSAGPAGQTYEQYF	TGCGCCAGCAGCGCGGGGCCTGCGGGGCAAACCTACGAGCAGTACTTC
TRBV28	TRBJ2-7	-	-	CASILGGPSSYEQYF	TGTGCCAGCATTCTCGGCGGGCCGAGCTCCTACGAGCAGTACTTC
TRBV20-1	TRBJ2-5	-	-	CSASKSFRETQYF	TGCAGTGCTAGTAAGAGCTTTCGGGAGACCCAGTACTTC
TRBV27	TRBJ2-3	few	TRBD1	CASRLLPGGNTDTQYF	TGTGCCAGCAGATTACTCCCAGGGGGCAACACAGATACGCAGTATTTT
TRBV7-9	TRBJ2-5	-	TRBD2	CASSLSGGSQETQYF	TGTGCCAGCAGCTTATCGGGAGGAAGTCAAGAGACCCAGTACTTC